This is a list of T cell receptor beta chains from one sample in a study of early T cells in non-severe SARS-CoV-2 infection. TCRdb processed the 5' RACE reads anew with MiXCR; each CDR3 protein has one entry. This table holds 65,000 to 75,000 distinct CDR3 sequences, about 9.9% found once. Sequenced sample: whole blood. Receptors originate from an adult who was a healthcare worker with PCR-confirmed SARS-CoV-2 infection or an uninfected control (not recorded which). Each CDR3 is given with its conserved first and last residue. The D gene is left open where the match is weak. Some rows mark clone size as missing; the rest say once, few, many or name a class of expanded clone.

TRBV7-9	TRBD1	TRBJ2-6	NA	CASSLGTGGFSGANVLTF	TGTGCCAGCAGCCTTGGGACAGGGGGCTTCTCCGGGGCCAACGTCCTGACTTTC
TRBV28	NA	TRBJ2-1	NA	CASSPGHEQFF	TGTGCCAGCAGTCCCGGCCATGAGCAGTTCTTC
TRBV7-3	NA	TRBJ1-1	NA	CASSPQMGTEAFF	TGTGCCAGCAGCCCTCAGATGGGGACTGAAGCTTTCTTT
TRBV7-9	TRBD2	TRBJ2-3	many	CASRSSGVADTQYF	TGTGCCAGCAGATCAAGCGGGGTTGCAGATACGCAGTATTTT
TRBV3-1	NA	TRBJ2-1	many	CASSQDVAYNEQFF	TGTGCCAGCAGCCAAGATGTGGCCTACAATGAGCAGTTCTTC
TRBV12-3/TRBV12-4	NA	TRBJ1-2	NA	CASTQGLDGYTF	TGTGCCAGCACACAGGGTCTGGACGGCTACACCTTC
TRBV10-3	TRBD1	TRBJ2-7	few	CAIKPGQGMDEQYF	TGTGCCATCAAGCCGGGACAGGGTATGGACGAGCAGTACTTC
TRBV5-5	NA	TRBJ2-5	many	CASSGAVLGTQYF	TGTGCCAGCAGCGGTGCTGTCTTGGGGACCCAGTACTTC
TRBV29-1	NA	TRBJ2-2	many	CSVAEDIGELFF	TGCAGCGTTGCGGAGGACATCGGGGAGCTGTTTTTT
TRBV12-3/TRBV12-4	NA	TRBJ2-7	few	CASSLAGREQYF	TGTGCCAGCAGTTTAGCGGGGCGGGAGCAGTACTTC
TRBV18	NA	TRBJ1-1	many	CASRATLEEAFF	TGTGCCAGCCGGGCCACCTTGGAGGAAGCTTTCTTT
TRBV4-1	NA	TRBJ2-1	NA	CASSLVWRDEQFF	TGCGCCAGCAGCCTCGTCTGGAGAGATGAGCAGTTCTTC
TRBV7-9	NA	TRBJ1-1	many	CASSLAGRNTEAFF	TGTGCCAGTAGCTTGGCAGGCAGGAACACTGAAGCTTTCTTT
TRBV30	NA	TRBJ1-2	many	CAAGTHGYTF	TGTGCTGCCGGGACCCATGGCTACACCTTC
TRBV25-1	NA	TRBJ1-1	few	CASSEYSAGHTEAFF	TGTGCCAGCAGTGAATATTCGGCAGGGCACACTGAAGCTTTCTTT
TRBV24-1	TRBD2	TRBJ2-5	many	CATSTSGLQETQYF	TGTGCCACCAGTACTAGCGGCCTTCAAGAGACCCAGTACTTC
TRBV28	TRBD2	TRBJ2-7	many	CASSLWTSGEYEQYF	TGTGCCAGCAGTTTATGGACTAGCGGAGAGTACGAGCAGTACTTC
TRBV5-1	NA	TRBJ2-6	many	CASSLQGTGANVLTF	TGCGCCAGCAGCCTCCAGGGAACTGGGGCCAACGTCCTGACTTTC
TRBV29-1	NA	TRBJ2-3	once	CSVEGGVPDTQYF	TGCAGCGTTGAAGGGGGTGTTCCAGATACGCAGTATTTT
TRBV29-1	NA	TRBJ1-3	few	CSVEVTGNTIYF	TGCAGCGTTGAAGTTACGGGAAACACCATATATTTT
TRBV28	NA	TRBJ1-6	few	CASSLDILGRSPLHF	TGTGCCAGCAGTTTGGACATCCTGGGTCGTTCACCCCTCCACTTT
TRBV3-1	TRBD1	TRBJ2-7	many	CASSRDRGSYEQYF	TGTGCCAGCAGCCGTGACAGGGGATCCTACGAGCAGTACTTC
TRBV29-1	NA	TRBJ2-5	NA	CSVEDGYRKIF	TGCAGCGTTGAAGATGGGTACAGGAAGATTTTC
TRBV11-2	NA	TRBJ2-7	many	CASSFRAYEQYF	TGTGCCAGCAGCTTTCGGGCCTACGAGCAGTACTTC
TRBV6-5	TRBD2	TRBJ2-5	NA	CASSYSASGSWETQYF	TGTGCCAGCAGTTACTCCGCTAGCGGGAGTTGGGAGACCCAGTACTTC
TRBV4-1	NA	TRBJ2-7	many	CASSPRDFGYEQYF	TGCGCCAGCAGCCCCAGGGACTTTGGATACGAGCAGTACTTC
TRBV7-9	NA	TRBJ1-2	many	CASSLDSGANYGYTF	TGTGCCAGCAGCTTAGACAGCGGAGCTAACTATGGCTACACCTTC
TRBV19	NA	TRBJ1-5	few	CASNVYEGSNQPQHF	TGTGCCAGTAATGTATACGAGGGCAGCAATCAGCCCCAGCATTTT
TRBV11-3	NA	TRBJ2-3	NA	CASSLDGTATDTQYF	TGTGCCAGCAGCTTAGATGGGACTGCCACAGATACGCAGTATTTT
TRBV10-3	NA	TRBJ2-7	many	CAISESTQLGQYF	TGTGCCATCAGTGAGTCAACCCAGCTGGGGCAGTACTTC
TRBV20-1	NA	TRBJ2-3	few	CSARHTDTQYF	TGCAGTGCTAGACATACAGATACGCAGTATTTT
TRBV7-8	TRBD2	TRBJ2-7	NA	CASSPSLAGVSYEQYF	TGTGCCAGCAGCCCCTCTCTAGCGGGAGTCTCCTACGAGCAGTACTTC
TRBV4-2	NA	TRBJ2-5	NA	CASSQGAQETQYF	TGTGCCAGCAGCCAAGGAGCCCAAGAGACCCAGTACTTC
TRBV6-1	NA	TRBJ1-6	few	CASSEGRNYNSPLHF	TGTGCCAGCAGTGAAGGGCGGAACTATAATTCACCCCTCCACTTT
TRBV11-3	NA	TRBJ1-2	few	CATAPLGTDYGYTF	TGTGCAACCGCCCCCCTCGGGACGGACTATGGCTACACCTTC
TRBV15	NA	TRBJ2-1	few	CATSRDSIPKDEQFF	TGTGCCACCAGCAGAGATAGTATCCCGAAAGATGAGCAGTTCTTC
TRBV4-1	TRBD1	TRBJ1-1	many	CASSRARTGNTEAFF	TGCGCCAGCAGCCGCGCGAGGACAGGGAACACTGAAGCTTTCTTT
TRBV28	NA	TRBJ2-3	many	CASRPTLDLLLGTDTQYF	TGTGCCAGCAGGCCTACCTTAGATTTACTACTAGGAACAGATACGCAGTATTTT
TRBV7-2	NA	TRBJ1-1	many	CASSSLPNTEAFF	TGTGCCAGCAGCTCGCTGCCGAACACTGAAGCTTTCTTT
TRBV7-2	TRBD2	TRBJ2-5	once	CASSLGGTIQETQYF	TGTGCCAGCAGCTTAGGGGGGACTATACAAGAGACCCAGTACTTC
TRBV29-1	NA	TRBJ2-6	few	CSVRVSGANVLTF	TGCAGCGTAAGAGTCTCTGGGGCCAACGTCCTGACTTTC
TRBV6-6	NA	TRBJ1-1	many	CASSWGGVGTEAFF	TGTGCCAGCAGTTGGGGGGGCGTGGGCACTGAAGCTTTCTTT
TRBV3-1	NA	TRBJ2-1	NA	CASSQGPGTGDNEQFF	TGTGCCAGCAGCCAAGGCCCCGGGACTGGTGACAATGAGCAGTTCTTC
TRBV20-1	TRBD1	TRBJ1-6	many	CSARARTGGNSPLHF	TGCAGTGCTAGAGCTCGGACAGGGGGAAATTCACCCCTCCACTTT
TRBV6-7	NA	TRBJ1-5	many	CASSYRGRRPQHF	TGTGCCAGCAGTTACAGGGGACGTCGGCCCCAGCATTTT
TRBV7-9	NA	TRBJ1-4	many	CASSPKGGGEKLFF	TGTGCCAGCAGCCCCAAGGGGGGCGGGGAAAAACTGTTTTTT
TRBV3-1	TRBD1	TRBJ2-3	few	CASSQGQGASDTQYF	TGTGCCAGCAGCCAAGGACAGGGGGCGAGTGATACGCAGTATTTT
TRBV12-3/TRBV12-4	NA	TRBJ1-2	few	CASGPPGALGYTF	TGTGCCAGCGGTCCTCCCGGGGCTCTTGGCTACACCTTC
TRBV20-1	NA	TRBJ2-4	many	CSAPGTPKNIQYF	TGCAGTGCTCCGGGGACCCCCAAAAACATTCAGTACTTC
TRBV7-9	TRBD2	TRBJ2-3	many	CASSLGLAGHTDTQYF	TGTGCCAGCAGCTTGGGACTAGCGGGACACACAGATACGCAGTATTTT